This T cell receptor (beta chain) derives from a study of beta chain features in type 1 diabetes (dated by TCRdb to the late 2010s). Study-level background: Mean age, gender distribution, total cell number and subset yield did not differ between patients and healthy donors. Regulatory and stem cell-like memory subsets were obtained from only 8 patients and roughly eight healthy donors, while naive and central memory subsets were obtained from all 30 or so donors. A total of around 110,000,000 sorted cells were examined across all samples, and a strong correlation was observed between cell number per subset and RNA yield. The study compared the TCRB repertoires of sorted circulating CD4+ T cell subsets in recently diagnosed type 1 diabetes patients with those in matched healthy donors.

All of the isolated RNA was reverse transcribed with the High Capacity cDNA Reverse Transcription Kit, so expressed TCRB transcripts were sequenced. Deep immunoSEQ sequencing was performed on naive, central memory and regulatory T cell samples, with an average of roughly 3.3 million total reads per sample. Sorted cells were lysed in RLT buffer, and RNA was extracted using DNase-treated RNeasy Micro or Mini kits according to cell number. To prevent cross-contamination, each cell subset was processed individually, whereas patient and healthy donor samples were processed jointly. The immunoSEQ multiplex PCR was used to amplify TCRB sequences from cDNA, yielding 87-bp fragments that span the CDR3 region. Sequencing of the amplicons was performed on the Illumina HiSeq platform. Regarding the original processing steps: PCR bias was corrected computationally using synthetic template baselines, and reads within Hamming distance 2 were collapsed, with unmergeable singletons discarded. Reads were aligned to IMGT to assign V, D and J genes, CDR3 length, and insertions or deletions at six rearrangement sites. Within each subset, clonotype counts were normalized to the number of sorted cells before true diversity and Gini coefficients were calculated with the tcR R package. The overlap coefficient, calculated on TCRB nucleotide sequences, was used to measure repertoire sharing. As a proxy for the pre-selection repertoire, out-of-frame TCRB sequences from naive cells were analyzed. TCRdb took over this immuneACCESS table, retaining in-frame rearrangements with V and J assigned. Such tables are incomplete; in checked studies, under half of the missing clones stem from an unresolved V gene, and the remainder is unexplained. V and J calls and clone size come straight from that table; D and trimming were deduced from the DNA. Within this sample are 300,000 or so clones, with roughly 12% of them counted one time only. Around 0.016% of the sample is in the top ten clones.

Paper-wide results and their limitations: Shorter templates might be favored by PCR, yet because patient and control samples were amplified and corrected together, any such skew would affect both groups equally. In all four CD4+ subsets, TCRB CDR3 length was moderately but significantly shorter in type 1 diabetes patients. Patients with type 1 diabetes made fewer insertions and deleted more nucleotides at VDJ recombination sites, implying thymic rearrangement abnormalities. HLA sub-analyses involved small numbers of individuals, so any influence of HLA type on TCRB rearrangement remained unresolved. Because cDNA rather than genomic DNA was sequenced, highly expressing activated cells could have been over-represented, although no difference in activation and CD3 levels was found between groups. Naive, central memory and regulatory TCRB repertoires appeared more similar among patients than among healthy donors.

The CDR3 holds 13 amino acids from the cysteine to the phenylalanine. Only CDR3 DNA is held: 39 bases, read in frame from base 1. Between the V and J ends, shortened by 2 bases and 6 bases respectively, the junction contains 11 bases. CDR1 and CDR2 (SGHTA, FQGTGA) derive from the germline V gene. This clone was seen a few times. The target of this receptor is not known. One base away there is no much larger clone; base qualities are not given. Each donor gave one peripheral blood draw, about 100 mL on average, collected into heparinised tubes. Naive, central memory, regulatory and stem cell-like memory CD4+ T cells were sorted on a BD FACSAria II using a panel including CD45RO, CCR7, CD25, CD127, CD95 and CD27. Purity was above 95% for every sorted population. PBMCs were separated immediately by Lymphoprep density gradient centrifugation and were stained directly, without being cultured. To minimize batch effects, samples were stained and sorted in pairs, one healthy donor with one patient per experiment.

In this chain, TRBV7-3 is recombined with TRBJ2-7, and perhaps TRBD1 as D gene, on 5 matching bases. Sequenced sample: naive CD4+ T cells from blood. Per the publication, the cell subset or site label means: true naive CD4+ T cells. This receptor was identified in a woman aged 18-29 years with type 1 diabetes. CDR3 reads: CASSLLGQGEQYF. The DNA sequence is as follows: TGTGCCAGCAGCTTACTAGGACAAGGCGAGCAGTACTTC.